This TCR beta chain is drawn from a study of OX40 agonist ivuxolimab in advanced cancers. Study background: Three patients, one with hepatocellular carcinoma and two with cutaneous melanoma, achieved partial responses. Study-wide points: CD8+ T cells (on average) carried more expanded clones than CD4+ T cells.

Details on this clone: What it binds is not known.

Produced via immunoSEQ multiplex PCR; TCRdb's table is partial and in-frame only. The sample consists of tens of thousands of clones, roughly four fifths of them appearing once. Trimming removed 1 base at V and 4 bases at J, with 26 bases between. Germline CDR1 reads LGHNA; CDR2 reads YSLEER. There are 19 residues in the CDR3. The receptor's source is an adult with an advanced solid tumor such as melanoma, head and neck, liver or kidney cancer. The source was CD4+ or CD8+ T cells sorted from blood, collected in a trial of the OX40 agonist ivuxolimab. The rearrangement uses TRBV4-3 and TRBJ2-7; TRBD2 is a possible D gene (6 bases). The CDR3 bases are TGCGCCAGCAGCCAAGGGTTGGTGGGGGGTAGCCCACTAATATACGAGCAGTACTTC. Protein sequence: CASSQGLVGGSPLIYEQYF.